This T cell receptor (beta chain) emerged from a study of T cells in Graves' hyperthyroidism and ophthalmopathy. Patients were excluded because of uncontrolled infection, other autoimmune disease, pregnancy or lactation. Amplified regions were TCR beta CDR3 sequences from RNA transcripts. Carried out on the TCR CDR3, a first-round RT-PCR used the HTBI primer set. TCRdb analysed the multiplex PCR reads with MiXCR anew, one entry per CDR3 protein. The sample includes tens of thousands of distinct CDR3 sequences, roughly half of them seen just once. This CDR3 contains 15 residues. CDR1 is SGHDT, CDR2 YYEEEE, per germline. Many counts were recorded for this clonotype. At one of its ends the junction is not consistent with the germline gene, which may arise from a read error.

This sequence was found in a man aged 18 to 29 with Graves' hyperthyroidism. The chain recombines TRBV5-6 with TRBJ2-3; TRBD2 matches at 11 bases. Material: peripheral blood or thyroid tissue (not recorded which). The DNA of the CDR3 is TGTGCCAGCAGCCTTAGCGGGGGGGCCAATTCCGAATCGGTTTTT. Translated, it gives CASSLSGGANSESVF.